This TCR beta chain derives from a study of CD8 T cells in ankylosing spondylitis. TCRdb re-called the 5' RACE reads through MiXCR, storing one row per CDR3 protein. The profile covers approximately 200,000 distinct CDR3 sequences, with roughly 13% appearing a single time and approximately 15% taken by the ten largest. CDR1 MNHEY and CDR2 SMNVEV come from the germline V gene (reference sequence). Trimming took off 0 bases at V and 1 base at J, with 7 bases between the two ends. The CDR3 is made up of 14 amino acids. Sequencing used blood, either unsorted or a sorted T cell fraction (not recorded which). The chain is built from TRBV27 and TRBJ2-7; D tentatively reads TRBD1 or TRBD2 (5 bases each). This TCR derives from a male donor with ankylosing spondylitis or in good health (not recorded which). The CDR3 nucleotides are TGTGCCAGCAGTTTATCGTGGGGGTCCTACGAGCAGTACTTC. As protein: CASSLSWGSYEQYF.